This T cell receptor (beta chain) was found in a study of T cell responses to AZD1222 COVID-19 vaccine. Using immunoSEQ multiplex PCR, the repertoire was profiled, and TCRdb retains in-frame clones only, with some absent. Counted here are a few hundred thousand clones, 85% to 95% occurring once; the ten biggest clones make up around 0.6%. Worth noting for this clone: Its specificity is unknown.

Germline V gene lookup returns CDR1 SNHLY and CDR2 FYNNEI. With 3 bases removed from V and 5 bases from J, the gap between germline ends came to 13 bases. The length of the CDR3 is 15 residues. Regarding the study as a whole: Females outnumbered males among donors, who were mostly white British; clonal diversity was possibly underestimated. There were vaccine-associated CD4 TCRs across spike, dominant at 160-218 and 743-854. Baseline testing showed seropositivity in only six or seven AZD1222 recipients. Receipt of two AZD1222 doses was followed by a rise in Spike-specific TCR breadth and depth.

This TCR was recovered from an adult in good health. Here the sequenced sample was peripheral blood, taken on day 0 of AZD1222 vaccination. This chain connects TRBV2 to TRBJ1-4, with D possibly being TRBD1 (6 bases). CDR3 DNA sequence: TGTGCCAGCAGTGACTTAGATAGGGGGAATGAAAAACTGTTTTTT. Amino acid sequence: CASSDLDRGNEKLFF.